This T cell receptor (beta chain) was profiled in a study of T cells expressing NK-cell markers. Study observations and caveats: Several donors' CD3+CD56-NKG2C+ cells were dominated by the same clonotypes.

Germline V gene sequence: CDR1 MNHNS, CDR2 SASEGT. The CDR3 has 16 amino acids. Worth noting for this clonotype: Its antigen is not identified.

TCRdb re-called the 5' RACE reads and gives one entry per CDR3 protein, without DNA. The sample's table shows some 150,000 distinct CDR3 sequences. Material: blood T cells: a sorted CD56 or NKG2C T cell subset, CD4+ or CD8+ T cells, or bulk PBMC T cells (not recorded which). V gene TRBV6-1 combines with J gene TRBJ2-1; TCRdb gives TRBD1 as the D gene, but with no DNA this cannot be confirmed. The source is a man aged 18 to 35 in good health. CDR3 residues: CASSEGRGAQDNEQFF.